A selection of T cell receptor beta chains follows, all from one sample in a study of blood T cell repertoires in COVID-19. The method was immunoSEQ multiplex PCR; TCRdb's version includes in-frame clones alone and lacks a portion of them. This sample yields 180,000 or so clones, of which about 86% are seen a single time; 8% to 10% belongs to the top ten. Sequenced sample: peripheral blood. The receptors here all came from a man aged 55 to 70 with acute or convalescent COVID-19. The CDR3 runs from the conserved cysteine through the conserved F or W. D genes are given only for firm matches. Not all rows give a size; the values are once, few, many and, for expanded clones, a class.

. TRBJ1-2 . TRBV7-9 CASSLRAGVYGYTF TGTGCCAGCAGCTTAAGGGCGGGGGTCTATGGCTACACCTTC
. TRBJ2-1 . TRBV5-1 CASSFGSPNNEQFF TGCGCCAGCAGCTTCGGTAGTCCCAACAATGAGCAGTTCTTC
. TRBJ2-1 . TRBV3-1/TRBV3-2 CASSLWGQYNEQFF TGTGCCAGCAGCCTATGGGGACAATACAATGAGCAGTTCTTC
. TRBJ1-4 . TRBV5-1 CASSLTGTPNEKLFF TGCGCCAGCAGCTTAACCGGGACACCGAATGAAAAACTGTTTTTT
. TRBJ2-7 . TRBV12-3/TRBV12-4 CASSLSGFEQYF TGTGCCAGCAGTTTAAGCGGTTTCGAGCAGTACTTC
. TRBJ2-3 . TRBV19 CASSELGAGTDTQYF TGTGCCAGTAGTGAACTGGGGGCCGGCACAGATACGCAGTATTTT
. TRBJ2-1 . TRBV30 CAWRQIRGNNEQFF TGTGCCTGGAGACAAATTCGGGGGAACAATGAGCAGTTCTTC
few TRBJ2-1 TRBD2 TRBV7-3 CASSSPATSGSNEQFF TGTGCCAGCAGCTCTCCCGCGACTAGCGGGAGTAATGAGCAGTTCTTC
. TRBJ1-4 TRBD1 TRBV6-1 CASSEFRTGYEKLFF TGTGCCAGCAGTGAATTTAGGACAGGGTATGAAAAACTGTTTTTT
. TRBJ2-7 TRBD1 TRBV7-9 CASTSGTGTYEQYF TGTGCCAGCACTTCCGGGACAGGAACCTACGAGCAGTACTTC
. TRBJ1-2 TRBD1 TRBV19 CASTSTGEGKGYTF TGTGCCAGTACCTCGACAGGGGAGGGGAAAGGCTACACCTTC
. TRBJ2-7 TRBD2 TRBV27 CASRLAGALYEQYF TGTGCCAGCCGACTAGCGGGAGCCCTCTACGAGCAGTACTTC
. TRBJ1-2 . TRBV28 CASRRTGPGDGYTF TGTGCCAGCCGACGGACCGGGCCCGGGGATGGCTACACCTTC
. TRBJ2-1 TRBD2 TRBV5-1 CASSLVGLAGAGEQFF TGCGCCAGCAGCTTGGTAGGGCTAGCCGGAGCGGGAGAGCAGTTCTTC
. TRBJ2-7 TRBD2 TRBV28 CASSLSGGFSYEQYF TGTGCCAGCAGTCTTTCGGGAGGATTCTCCTACGAGCAGTACTTC
. TRBJ1-4 . TRBV10-3 CAISESSRAGEKLFF TGTGCCATCAGTGAGTCGAGCAGGGCTGGGGAAAAACTGTTTTTT
. TRBJ1-6 . TRBV30 CAWSVRQGSPLHF TGTGCCTGGAGTGTACGGCAGGGGTCACCCCTCCACTTT
once TRBJ1-4 TRBD1 TRBV29-1 CSVGQGDEKLFF TGCAGCGTTGGACAGGGAGATGAAAAACTGTTTTTT
. TRBJ2-3 TRBD2 TRBV27 CASIKREGADTQYF TGTGCCAGCATCAAGCGGGAGGGGGCAGATACGCAGTATTTT
. TRBJ2-5 TRBD1 TRBV29-1 CSLASGGETQYF TGCAGCTTGGCCTCAGGGGGAGAGACCCAGTACTTC
. TRBJ1-1 . TRBV12-3/TRBV12-4 CASSLRGGTEAFF TGTGCCAGCAGTTTGAGGGGAGGAACTGAAGCTTTCTTT
. TRBJ2-7 TRBD1 TRBV28 CASNRDGTGGSEQYF TGTGCCAGCAACAGGGACGGGACAGGGGGGTCCGAGCAGTACTTC
. TRBJ2-7 TRBD1 TRBV7-9 CASSDDRGLNYEQYF TGTGCCAGCAGCGATGACAGGGGGCTTAACTACGAGCAGTACTTC
. TRBJ1-2 . TRBV28 CASTMSGGEDGYTF TGTGCCAGCACAATGAGTGGGGGGGAGGATGGCTACACCTTC
few TRBJ2-3 TRBD2 TRBV5-5 CASSVGLAGDWTQYF TGTGCCAGCAGCGTGGGACTAGCGGGAGACTGGACGCAGTATTTT
. TRBJ2-1 . TRBV7-9 CASSLISGAYNEQFF TGTGCCAGCAGCTTAATAAGCGGAGCCTACAATGAGCAGTTCTTC
. TRBJ2-1 TRBD2 TRBV28 CASSPSGTYNEQFF TGTGCCAGCAGCCCTAGCGGTACCTACAATGAGCAGTTCTTC
. TRBJ2-5 . TRBV28 CASNGGQETQYF TGTGCCAGCAACGGGGGCCAAGAGACCCAGTACTTC
once TRBJ2-7 TRBD1 TRBV5-6 CASSPDRGQGEQYF TGTGCCAGCAGCCCGGACAGGGGGCAAGGCGAGCAGTACTTC
. TRBJ2-1 TRBD2 TRBV27 CASSLRKGGLAGAVEQFF TGTGCCAGCAGTTTAAGAAAAGGGGGTCTAGCGGGAGCGGTTGAGCAGTTCTTC
. TRBJ1-5 . TRBV6-5 CASRQIRDSYQPQHF TGTGCCAGCAGACAGATCCGGGACTCCTATCAGCCCCAGCATTTT
. TRBJ2-1 TRBD2 TRBV3-1/TRBV3-2 CASSGRTSGNNEQFF TGTGCCAGCAGCGGACGGACTAGCGGCAACAATGAGCAGTTCTTC
. TRBJ2-1 . TRBV9 CASSVGDHNEQFF TGTGCCAGCAGCGTAGGAGATCACAATGAGCAGTTCTTC
. TRBJ2-7 . TRBV4-2 CASSYSREYSYEQYF TGTGCCAGCTCCTATTCCCGGGAATACTCCTACGAGCAGTACTTC
. TRBJ1-1 TRBD1 TRBV6-5 CASTMTGIAEAFF TGTGCCAGCACTATGACAGGGATAGCTGAAGCTTTCTTT
once TRBJ1-5 . TRBV7-9 CASSPSQAIQGHQPQHF TGTGCCAGCAGCCCATCCCAGGCCATTCAGGGTCATCAGCCCCAGCATTTT
. TRBJ1-2 . TRBV6-5 CASRDPGGGNYGYTF TGTGCCAGCAGGGACCCTGGGGGGGGGAACTATGGCTACACCTTC
. TRBJ1-3 . TRBV11-2 CASSLDFSSGNTIYF TGTGCCAGCAGCTTAGACTTTAGCTCTGGAAACACCATATATTTT
. TRBJ2-1 TRBD2 TRBV19 CASKRTSGAYNEQFF TGTGCCAGTAAAAGGACTAGCGGAGCGTACAATGAGCAGTTCTTC
. TRBJ2-1 . TRBV2 CAVEGSGRGPRDEQFF TGTGCCGTAGAAGGGAGCGGGCGAGGGCCTCGCGATGAGCAGTTCTTC
once TRBJ2-3 TRBD2 TRBV3-1/TRBV3-2 CASSHRLAADTQYF TGTGCCAGCAGCCACCGACTAGCGGCAGATACGCAGTATTTT
once TRBJ1-2 TRBD1 TRBV28 CASSRIQGDGYTF TGTGCCAGCAGTCGAATACAGGGGGATGGCTACACCTTC
. TRBJ2-1 . TRBV9 CASSPRDLSSQFF TGTGCCAGCAGCCCCCGGGACTTATCCTCCCAGTTCTTC
. TRBJ1-5 TRBD1 TRBV2 CANGQGADQPQHF TGTGCCAACGGACAGGGGGCGGATCAGCCCCAGCATTTT
. TRBJ2-3 . TRBV18 CASSPETDTQYF TGTGCCAGCTCACCGGAGACAGATACGCAGTATTTT
. TRBJ1-3 . TRBV10-2 CASSEPGSGNTIYF TGCGCCAGCAGTGAGCCGGGGTCGGGAAACACCATATATTTT
few TRBJ1-2 . TRBV30 CAWTPLEGGYTF TGTGCCTGGACTCCCCTCGAGGGAGGCTACACCTTC
many TRBJ2-7 TRBD2 TRBV29-1 CSVLGTSGNYEQYF TGCAGCGTCCTCGGGACTAGCGGAAACTACGAGCAGTACTTC